This T cell receptor (beta chain) comes out of a study of T cells in Graves' hyperthyroidism and ophthalmopathy. Fresh peripheral blood, roughly 9.8 ml of it, supplied the PBMCs. Study observations and caveats: Separation of ophthalmopathy from stable hyperthyroidism was achieved by a 13 V-J model.

The source material, RNA transcripts, was used to amplify TCR beta CDR3 regions. During a first-round RT-PCR of the TCR CDR3, the HTBI primer set was used. Via MiXCR, TCRdb re-called the multiplex PCR reads, giving one row per CDR3 protein. The sample carries about 550,000 distinct CDR3 sequences, under 25% recorded once. Of note for this clonotype: Its specificity is unknown.

This clonotype was obtained from a young man with Graves' hyperthyroidism. The sample comprised blood.

The CDR3, as DNA: TGCGCCAGCAACCCCATAGGGACTCAGCCCCAGCATTTT. Amino acids: CASNPIGTQPQHF. The chain uses TRBV4-1 and TRBJ1-5, with a weak D call TRBD1 (5 bases). V lost 7 bases and J lost 6, with 13 bases in between. CDR3 length equals 13 residues. Per the germline V gene, CDR1 is MGHRA and CDR2 is YSYEKL.